This passage covers 24 T cell receptor beta chains from one sample sequenced in a study of graft-versus-host responses after intestinal transplantation. Here immunoSEQ multiplex PCR was the method, and the copy in TCRdb shows in-frame clones only, minus some. Of just under 65,000 clones in the sample, more than 85% are singletons; the top ten hold less than 2%. Their specific antigens are unknown. This sample comprised unstimulated CD8+ T cells sorted from spleen or lymph node cells, obtained before transplant. Receptors were obtained from a human donor who was the organ donor for an intestinal transplant.

The sample holds one count of this clone. V gene TRBV9 combines with J gene TRBJ2-1; TRBD2 aligns across 7 bases. V dropped 3 bases and J dropped 0; count of bases not matched to a gene: 9. The CDR3 runs 17 residues. CDR1 SGDLS and CDR2 YYNGEE come from the germline V gene. This CDR3 is CASSGERGRRSYNEQFF. In DNA form, the CDR3 reads TGTGCCAGCAGCGGGGAGCGGGGACGCCGCTCCTACAATGAGCAGTTCTTC.

The J gene is TRBJ2-1, the V gene TRBV27, with no clear D. The V end was cut by 1 base, the J end by 5 bases, with 12 bases between. The CDR3 extends over 15 amino acids. Germline loops: CDR1 MNHEY, CDR2 SMNVEV (reference sequence). CDR3 amino acids: CASSLFAGSDNEQFF. CDR3 nucleotide sequence: TGTGCCAGCAGTTTATTTGCAGGATCTGACAATGAGCAGTTCTTC.

In its sample, this clone was seen once. The rearrangement joins TRBV6-1 to TRBJ1-1, with D perhaps TRBD1 (5 bases). Germline V gene sequence: CDR1 MNHNS, CDR2 SASEGT. Trimming shortened V by 2 bases and J by 0 bases, and 16 bases separated the two germline ends. CDR3 length: 17 amino acids. CDR3 in amino acids: CASSEWGVGSLNTEAFF. In DNA form, the CDR3 reads TGTGCCAGCAGTGAATGGGGGGTCGGTAGCCTGAACACTGAAGCTTTCTTT.

This clone occurred a few times. V gene TRBV6-5 combines with J gene TRBJ2-7; no clear D. Germline V gives CDR1 MNHEY, CDR2 SVGAGI. This CDR3 contains 13 residues. Deletions cut 2 bases from V and 2 bases from J, with 7 bases between. The CDR3 DNA follows: TGTGCCAGCAGTTACGGCAGTACCTACGAGCAGTACTTC. It is translated as CASSYGSTYEQYF.

V gene TRBV15 combines with J gene TRBJ2-7; the match to TRBD2 covers 13 bases. The V and J ends lost 2 bases and 4 bases, in that order; junction bases with no gene match: 2. Germline V gene sequence: CDR1 LNHNV, CDR2 YYDKDF (reference sequence). The CDR3 has 15 residues. The CDR3 spells CATSRRTSGSYEQYF. The CDR3 nucleotides are TGTGCCACCAGCAGACGGACTAGCGGGAGTTACGAGCAGTACTTC.

The chain links TRBV2 to TRBJ1-4; 7 positions agree with TRBD1. The CDR3 totals 15 residues. J lost 2 bases, V lost 4 bases, and 4 bases had no gene match. CDR1 is SNHLY and CDR2 is FYNNEI in the germline V gene. The chain's CDR3 is CASSVSTGTNEKLFF. Here the CDR3 DNA reads TGTGCCAGCAGTGTTTCGACAGGGACTAATGAAAAACTGTTTTTT.

This clone was seen more than once but under ten times. The chain links TRBV18 to TRBJ2-7; D uncertain. V dropped 3 bases and J dropped 3 bases, with 9 bases sitting between them. This CDR3 is built from 13 residues. Per the germline V gene, CDR1 is KGHSH and CDR2 is LQKENI. The CDR3 DNA reads as TGTGCCAGCTCACCGGGCACGGACTACGAGCAGTACTTC. Translated: CASSPGTDYEQYF.

The chain combines TRBV6-6 with TRBJ2-1, with a tentative D call TRBD1 (6 bases). Germline V lookup: CDR1 MNHNY, CDR2 SVGAGI (reference sequence). V lost 5 bases, J lost 2 bases, and 16 bases lay in between. The CDR3 covers 16 residues. In DNA, the CDR3 is TGTGCCAGCAGTGCCACAGGGAGCTCTCCCTACAATGAGCAGTTCTTC. It codes for CASSATGSSPYNEQFF.

The V and J genes are TRBV2 and TRBJ2-1, with TRBD2 matching over 11 bases. The junction had 21 bases not matched to a gene; V was cut back by 10 bases and J by 4 bases. The germline gives CDR1 SNHLY, CDR2 FYNNEI. This CDR3 comprises 19 residues. The CDR3 DNA sequence: TGTGCCACCCTAGCGACTAGCGGGATCGGGGTGGGGTCGTACAATGAGCAGTTCTTC. As protein: CATLATSGIGVGSYNEQFF.

This chain uses TRBV19 with TRBJ1-1; no reliable D call. The V end was cut by 5 bases, the J end by 4 bases, with 11 bases between. The CDR3 extends over 13 amino acids. CDR1 is LNHDA and CDR2 is SQIVND in the germline V gene (reference sequence). CDR3 amino acids: CASSGERVTEAFF. The CDR3 bases are TGTGCCAGTAGTGGCGAACGGGTCACTGAAGCTTTCTTT. Looking up the rest from reference TRBV19 and TRBJ1-1 gives the full variable domain: DGGITQSPKYLFRKEGQNVTLSCEQNLNHDAMYWYRQDPGQGLRLIYYSQIVNDFQKGDIAEGYSVSREKKESFPLTVTSAQKNPTAFYLCASSGERVTEAFFGQGTRLTVV.

In this sample, this clone turned up once. The chain couples TRBV27 to TRBJ2-7, with 10 bases aligning to TRBD2. V gave up 3 bases and J gave up 2 bases; unmatched junction bases: 7. The CDR3 length is 16 residues. Germline V gene data show CDR1 as MNHEY and CDR2 as SMNVEV (reference sequence). CDR3 coding DNA: TGTGCCAGCAGTTTTCTGACTAGCGGGTTAACCTACGAGCAGTACTTC. Translated: CASSFLTSGLTYEQYF.

This clone was seen only a few times. The rearrangement links TRBV30 to TRBJ1-3; D is uncertain. Germline CDR1 reads GTSNPN; CDR2 reads SVGIG (reference sequence). V lost 0 bases to trimming and J lost 4 bases, with 4 bases between them. This CDR3 comprises 12 residues. CDR3 amino acids: CAWSVEGNTIYF. Written as DNA, the CDR3 is TGTGCCTGGAGTGTGGAGGGAAACACCATATATTTT.

The chain carries TRBV4-1 and TRBJ1-2, with TRBD1 as a possible D gene (5 bases). Trimming pared 1 base from V and 8 bases from J, leaving 14 bases between. The CDR3 contains 14 residues. Per germline, CDR1 MGHRA and CDR2 YSYEKL. This chain's CDR3 is CASSQVEGARGYTF. The CDR3 nucleotides are TGCGCCAGCAGCCAAGTTGAAGGGGCTCGCGGCTACACCTTC.

The DNA of the CDR3 is TGTGCCAGCAGCTTAGGTGATGGGCTAGCCAAAAACATTCAGTACTTC. Its translation: CASSLGDGLAKNIQYF. The chain joins TRBV7-8 to TRBJ2-4; D not certain. This CDR3 contains 16 residues. CDR1 is SGHVS and CDR2 is FQNEAQ in the germline V gene. The germline V and J ends were trimmed by 1 base and 0 bases, with 10 bases remaining between them.

The chain links TRBV4-1 to TRBJ2-7, with TRBD1 matching 7 bases. This CDR3 has 14 residues. The ends lost 5 bases at V and 2 bases at J; junction bases unmatched: 6. Germline V gives CDR1 MGHRA, CDR2 YSYEKL. DNA of the CDR3: TGCGCCAGCAGCATTGGGACAGCCACCTACGAGCAGTACTTC. This sequence encodes CASSIGTATYEQYF.

The chain has TRBV4-2 and TRBJ1-4, with 9 bases identical to TRBD1. This CDR3 is 18 amino acids long. Germline CDR1 is LGHNA and CDR2 is YNFKEQ. Trimming took 0 bases from V and 7 from J; bases not matched to a gene: 12. CDR3 in amino acids: CASSQDRDRDTFGEKLFF. CDR3 nucleotide sequence: TGTGCCAGCAGCCAAGATCGGGACAGGGATACTTTCGGTGAAAAACTGTTTTTT.

This chain's CDR3 is CASSIVPGMVPEAFF. The CDR3 DNA reads as TGTGCCAGTAGTATAGTCCCAGGGATGGTCCCTGAAGCTTTCTTT. The genes are TRBV19 and TRBJ1-1; TRBD1 is a possible D gene (5 bases). V dropped 1 base and J dropped 6 bases, with 15 bases sitting between them. Looked up from germline, CDR1 is LNHDA and CDR2 is SQIVND (reference sequence). This CDR3 has 15 amino acids. The entire variable domain, with the rest obtained from reference TRBV19 and TRBJ1-1, is as follows: DGGITQSPKYLFRKEGQNVTLSCEQNLNHDAMYWYRQDPGQGLRLIYYSQIVNDFQKGDIAEGYSVSREKKESFPLTVTSAQKNPTAFYLCASSIVPGMVPEAFFGQGTRLTVV.

CDR3 nucleotides: TGTGCCAGCAGCGGAGGACGACTAGCGGAGAGGACAGATACGCAGTATTTT. Its translation: CASSGGRLAERTDTQYF. The V call is TRBV9, the J call TRBJ2-3; 9 nucleotides agree with TRBD2. The germline V gene has CDR1 SGDLS and CDR2 YYNGEE. The CDR3 sequence is 17 residues long. With 3 bases clipped from V and 3 bases from J, the junction kept 11 bases outside the gene matches.

V gene TRBV19 combines with J gene TRBJ1-5; D possibly corresponds to TRBD1 (5 bases). The germline V gene has CDR1 LNHDA and CDR2 SQIVND (reference sequence). This CDR3 region has 16 residues. Trimming removed 1 base from V and 4 bases from J, with 14 bases in between. The CDR3 sequence: CASSIGVGRANQPQHF. The CDR3 DNA sequence: TGTGCCAGTAGTATAGGAGTCGGCAGGGCAAATCAGCCCCAGCATTTT.

Here the CDR3 DNA reads TGTGCCAGCAGGCGGCCGGGGGGCTACGAGCAGTACTTC. Residues: CASRRPGGYEQYF. This chain connects TRBV5-8 to TRBJ2-7; 7 bases are a match to TRBD2. The germline V gene encodes CDR1 SGHTS and CDR2 YDEGEE. This CDR3 is built from 13 residues. With V trimmed by 5 bases and J by 3 bases, 5 bases remained unmatched.

The V call is TRBV9, the J call TRBJ2-7; unclear D gene. Germline V gene data show CDR1 as SGDLS and CDR2 as YYNGEE. This CDR3 region has 14 residues. The V and J ends lost 3 bases and 7 bases respectively, with 17 bases between them. CDR3 sequence reads: CASSAPSVGREQYF. The CDR3, as DNA: TGTGCCAGCAGCGCCCCCTCAGTGGGCAGAGAGCAGTACTTC.

This clone was recorded only once. The chain employs TRBV27 and TRBJ2-1, with D maybe TRBD2 (6 bases). The germline gives CDR1 MNHEY, CDR2 SMNVEV (reference sequence). V was trimmed by 7 bases and J by 7 bases, leaving 11 bases between them. This CDR3 is 12 amino acids long. CDR3 protein: CASKIGGNEQFF. The CDR3 nucleotides are TGTGCCAGCAAGATAGGAGGGAATGAGCAGTTCTTC.

This sequence joins TRBV5-6 and TRBJ1-1, with TRBD1 identical over 8 bases. Germline loops: CDR1 SGHDT, CDR2 YYEEEE. The CDR3 is made up of 15 amino acids. J gave up 2 bases and V 2 bases, and 5 bases lay outside the gene matches. The CDR3 here is CASSLGQGLNTEAFF. CDR3 sequence (DNA): TGTGCCAGCAGCTTAGGACAGGGCCTTAACACTGAAGCTTTCTTT.

This chain links TRBV29-1 with TRBJ2-1, with 7 bases matching TRBD1. CDR3 length: 14 residues. Germline values: CDR1 SQVTM, CDR2 ANQGSEA. Losses at the gene ends were 4 bases for V and 6 bases for J; bases not matched to a gene: 9. Here the CDR3 reads CSVARQGSINEQFF. The CDR3 bases are TGCAGCGTTGCTAGACAGGGATCAATCAATGAGCAGTTCTTC.